Each of the 16 T cell receptor beta chains below was sequenced from the same sample in a study of cytomegalovirus exposure and HLA in healthy donors. The study ran its PCR with 60 Vbeta and 13 Jbeta primers. The assay was immunoSEQ multiplex PCR, and TCRdb's table has in-frame clones only and misses some. The table records some 190,000 clones, about three quarters of them present only once. Sequenced: PBMCs. Source of these receptors: a man in his late teens or twenties in good health and CMV-seronegative.

This clone turned up a few times. CDR3 in DNA: TGTGCCAGCAGTGGGACTAGCGGGGGCAATGAGCAGTTCTTC. It is translated as CASSGTSGGNEQFF. V usage is TRBV6-4 and J usage is TRBJ2-1, with 13 bases matching TRBD2. The CDR3 loop spans 14 amino acids. CDR1 MRHNA and CDR2 SNTAGT come from the germline V gene. V lost 4 bases, J lost 6 bases, and 0 bases stayed unmatched.

This clone was found a few times. The rearrangement uses TRBV10-1 and TRBJ1-1; D is perhaps TRBD1 (5 bases). Trimming removed 9 bases at V and 4 bases at J, with 15 bases between. This CDR3 is 13 amino acids long. Germline V gene data show CDR1 as WNHNN and CDR2 as SYGVQD (reference sequence). Written as DNA, the CDR3 is TGCGCCAGGGACCGGGACTGGAGCACTGAAGCTTTCTTT. Its translation is CARDRDWSTEAFF.

A word on this clone: At one end, the junction sequence differs from germline, possibly due to a read error. The CDR3 loop is CASSLDGDTEASF. The CDR3 DNA reads TGCGCCAGCAGCTTGGACGGGGACACTGAAGCTTCCTTT. V and J are TRBV5-1 and TRBJ1-1; perhaps TRBD1 as D (6 bases). Per the germline V gene, CDR1 is SGHRS and CDR2 is YFSETQ. CDR3 length: 13 amino acids.

This rearrangement joins TRBV7-6 to TRBJ1-3; no definite D call. The germline V gene encodes CDR1 SGHVS and CDR2 FNYEAQ. This CDR3 has 15 residues. Trimming shortened V by 1 base and J by 4 bases, and 11 bases separated the two germline ends. CDR3 DNA sequence: TGTGCCAGCAGCTTAGAAGGTCCGAGGGGAAACACCATATATTTT. Protein: CASSLEGPRGNTIYF.

The V call is TRBV28, the J call TRBJ2-7; 7 nucleotides line up with TRBD2. The germline V gene has CDR1 MDHEN and CDR2 SYDVKM. V trimming: 7 bases; J trimming: 4 bases; junction bases outside the gene matches: 4. CDR3 length equals 12 residues. CDR3 nucleotide sequence: TGTGCCAGCACCCTGGGAGGGTACGAGCAGTACTTC. Its translation: CASTLGGYEQYF.

For this clone: Germline and junction disagree at one end, which may indicate a read error. The V call is TRBV7-9, the J call TRBJ1-2, with 9 positions matching TRBD1. The CDR3 covers 14 residues. Per germline, CDR1 SEHNR and CDR2 FQNEAQ (reference sequence). The CDR3 nucleotides are TGTTCCAGCAGCTTCCGGACAGGGGACTATGGCTACACCTTC. Translating it yields CSSSFRTGDYGYTF.

A single count supports this clone. The chain combines TRBV6-1 with TRBJ2-5; perhaps TRBD1 as D (5 bases). The CDR3 has 14 amino acids. The ends were cut back, 5 bases at V and 2 bases at J, with 12 bases in the middle. Germline CDR1 MNHNS, CDR2 SASEGT. The CDR3 loop reads CASSSAGQQETQYF. DNA of the CDR3: TGTGCCAGCAGTAGTGCAGGGCAGCAAGAGACCCAGTACTTC.

This clone was observed a few times. The gene calls are TRBV30 and TRBJ1-1; D call uncertain. The germline V gene encodes CDR1 GTSNPN and CDR2 SVGIG (reference sequence). Trimming shortened V by 7 bases and J by 3 bases, and 9 bases separated the two germline ends. The CDR3 covers 11 residues. CDR3 amino acids: CALQEYTEAFF. The CDR3 DNA reads TGTGCCTTACAAGAATACACTGAAGCTTTCTTT.

V and J are TRBV29-1 and TRBJ2-1; 16 nucleotides line up with TRBD2. This CDR3 comprises 14 residues. V gave up 6 bases and J gave up 5 bases; unmatched junction bases: 1. Germline assignment: CDR1 SQVTM and CDR2 ANQGSEA. CDR3 nucleotide sequence: TGCAGCGTGGGACTAGCGGGGGGGAACAATGAGCAGTTCTTC. Residues: CSVGLAGGNNEQFF.

V gene TRBV10-3 combines with J gene TRBJ2-2; no clear D gene. The length of the CDR3 is 12 residues. Germline values: CDR1 ENHRY, CDR2 SYGVKD. Trimming left V 11 bases short and J 7 bases short, with 14 bases between. The CDR3 DNA is TGTGCCGCCTCCCAACTTGTCGGGGAGCTGTTTTTT. It encodes CAASQLVGELFF.

Notes on this clone: One junction end does not reproduce the germline sequence, and a read error may be involved. This sample also contains other DNA sequences that code for the same CDR3. The chain is built from TRBV6-6 and TRBJ2-2, with 7 nucleotides matching TRBD2. This CDR3 is 15 amino acids long. Germline V gene lookup returns CDR1 MNHNY and CDR2 SVGAGI (reference sequence). The CDR3, as DNA: TGTGCCAGCAGCACGGGCGGGGGAGGAACCGGGGAGTTGTTTTTT. This sequence encodes CASSTGGGGTGELFF.

The J gene is TRBJ2-5, the V gene TRBV27; D perhaps matches TRBD1 (6 bases). The DNA end favors TRBJ2-7, so the J call may be wrong. The CDR3 has 17 amino acids. CDR1 and CDR2 from the germline V gene are MNHEY and SMNVEV (reference sequence). The DNA for the CDR3 is TGTGCCAGCAGTTTATCTACTCGACCCAGGGGATACTACGAGCAGTACTTC. It translates to CASSLSTRPRGYYEQYF.

The CDR3 protein is CASSEPGQGVGAFF. The CDR3 DNA is TGTGCCAGCAGTGAACCGGGACAGGGGGTAGGGGCTTTCTTT. The rearrangement links TRBV25-1 to TRBJ1-1, with 11 bases identical to TRBD1. Trimming cost V 2 bases and J 11 bases; bases outside gene matches: 7. CDR1 and CDR2 from the germline V gene are MGHDK and SYGVNS. The CDR3 is 14 residues long. Drawing the rest from reference TRBV25-1 and TRBJ1-1, the complete variable domain is EADIYQTPRYLVIGTGKKITLECSQTMGHDKMYWYQQDPGMELHLIHYSYGVNSTEKGDLSSESTVSRIRTEHFPLTLESARPSHTSQYLCASSEPGQGVGAFFGQGTRLTVV.

The chain joins TRBV28 to TRBJ1-1; D possibly corresponds to TRBD1 (5 bases). V lost 7 bases and J lost 7, with 22 bases in between. Germline CDR1 is MDHEN and CDR2 is SYDVKM. The CDR3 spans 15 residues. The CDR3 is CASTSPTWQGGEAFF. In DNA, the CDR3 is TGTGCCAGCACATCCCCCACCTGGCAGGGTGGTGAAGCTTTCTTT.

This clone showed up just a few times. The V call is TRBV9, the J call TRBJ1-5, with D tentatively TRBD1 (6 bases). Germline CDR1 is SGDLS and CDR2 is YYNGEE. V was pared by 5 bases and J by 2 bases, with 14 bases between. The CDR3 consists of 15 residues. CDR3 sequence reads: CASSGGGPGNQPQHF. The CDR3 coding sequence is TGTGCCAGCAGTGGGGGGGGGCCGGGCAATCAGCCCCAGCATTTT.

The gene calls are TRBV2 and TRBJ1-1; D perhaps matches TRBD1 (6 bases). Germline lookup yields CDR1 SNHLY and CDR2 FYNNEI. Trimming stripped 6 bases from V and 4 bases from J, with 15 bases between. This CDR3 comprises 14 residues. CDR3 region: CASRVRTVGTEAFF. The CDR3 DNA sequence: TGTGCCAGCAGAGTCCGGACAGTTGGCACTGAAGCTTTCTTT.